This T cell receptor beta chain was obtained from a study of early T cells in non-severe SARS-CoV-2 infection. This clonotype showed up many times. Each CDR3 protein gets one entry after TCRdb re-called the 5' RACE reads with MiXCR. This sample has some 82,000 distinct CDR3 sequences; around 10% occur once, and the top ten carry about 2.7%. Germline V gene lookup returns CDR1 LNHDA and CDR2 SQIVND (reference sequence). J was trimmed by 4 bases and V by 0 bases; bases with no gene match: 7. This CDR3 has 16 amino acids. The rearrangement joins TRBV19 to TRBJ2-3, with 7 bases identical to TRBD2. Specimen: whole blood. This TCR was recovered from an adult who was a healthcare worker with PCR-confirmed SARS-CoV-2 infection or an uninfected control (not recorded which). The CDR3 nucleotides read TGTGCCAGTAGTATAGATCGGCGGGGGATCTCAGATACGCAGTATTTT. Its translation: CASSIDRRGISDTQYF.